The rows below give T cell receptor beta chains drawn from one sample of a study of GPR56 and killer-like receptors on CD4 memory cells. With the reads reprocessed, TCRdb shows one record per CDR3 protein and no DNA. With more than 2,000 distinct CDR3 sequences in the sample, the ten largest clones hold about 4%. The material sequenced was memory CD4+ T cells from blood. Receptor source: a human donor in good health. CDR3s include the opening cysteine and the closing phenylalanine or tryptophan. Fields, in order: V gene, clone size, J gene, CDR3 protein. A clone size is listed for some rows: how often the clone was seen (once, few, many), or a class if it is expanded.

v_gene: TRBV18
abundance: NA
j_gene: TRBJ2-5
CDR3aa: CASSRAGLIQETQYF

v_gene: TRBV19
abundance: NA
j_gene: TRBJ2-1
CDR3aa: CASRLRGAAEQFF

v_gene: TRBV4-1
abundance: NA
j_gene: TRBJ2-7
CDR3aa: CASSQEFRGRIYEQYF

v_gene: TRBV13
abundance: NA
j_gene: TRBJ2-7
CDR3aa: CASSADRGRYEQYF

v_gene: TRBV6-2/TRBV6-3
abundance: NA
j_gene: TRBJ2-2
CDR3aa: CASSYSGRGGKVGELFF

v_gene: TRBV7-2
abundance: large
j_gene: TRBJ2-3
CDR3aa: CASSFPSTDTQYF

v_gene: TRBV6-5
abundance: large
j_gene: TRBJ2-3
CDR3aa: CASRYRGTRDTDTQYF

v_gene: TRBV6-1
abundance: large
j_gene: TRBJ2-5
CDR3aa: CASGVAGWETQYF

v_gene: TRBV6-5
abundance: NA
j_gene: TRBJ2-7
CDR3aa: CASSRSRGGVYEQYF

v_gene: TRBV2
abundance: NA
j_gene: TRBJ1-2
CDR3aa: CASIIRDGNIGYTF

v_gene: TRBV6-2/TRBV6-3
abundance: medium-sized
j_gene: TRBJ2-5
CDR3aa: CASRIQGLQETQYF

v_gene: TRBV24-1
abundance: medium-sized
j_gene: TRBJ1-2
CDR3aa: CATSDRTGNYGYTF

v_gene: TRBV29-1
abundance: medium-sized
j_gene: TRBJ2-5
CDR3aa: CSVTFGGGYQETQYF

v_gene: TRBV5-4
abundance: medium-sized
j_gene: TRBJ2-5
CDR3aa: CASSPRTEETQYF

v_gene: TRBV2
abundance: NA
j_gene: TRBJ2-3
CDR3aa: CASSEETLDSTDTQYF

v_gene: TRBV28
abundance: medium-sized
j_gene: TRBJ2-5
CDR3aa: CASSPHSGFETQYF

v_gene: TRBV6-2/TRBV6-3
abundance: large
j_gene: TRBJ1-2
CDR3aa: CASTTDSFGYTF

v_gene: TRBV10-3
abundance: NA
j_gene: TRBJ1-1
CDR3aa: CAICRGPGIGPEAFF

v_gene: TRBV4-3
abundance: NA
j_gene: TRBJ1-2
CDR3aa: CASSQDRTWGRNGYTF

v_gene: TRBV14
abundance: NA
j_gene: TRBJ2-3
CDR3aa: CASSQDPPDTQYF

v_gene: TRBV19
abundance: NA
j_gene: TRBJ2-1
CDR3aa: CASSIRRELAGGTYNEQFF

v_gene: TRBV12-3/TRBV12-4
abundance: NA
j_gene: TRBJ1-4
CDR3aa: CASSLQGATNEKLFF

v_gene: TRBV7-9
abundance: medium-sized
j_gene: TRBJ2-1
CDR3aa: CASSPRTSHNEQFF

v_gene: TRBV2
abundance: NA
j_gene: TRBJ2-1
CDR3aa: CASSLRGGGEQYF

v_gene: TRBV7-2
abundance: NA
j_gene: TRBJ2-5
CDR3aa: CASSLTSGAGGTQYF

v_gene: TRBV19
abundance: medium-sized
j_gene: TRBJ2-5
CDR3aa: CASSILGNRVGGETQYF

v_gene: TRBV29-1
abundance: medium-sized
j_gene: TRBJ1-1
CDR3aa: CSVDTGGLGEAFF

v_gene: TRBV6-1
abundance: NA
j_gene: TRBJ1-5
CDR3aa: CASRRDSGYTFGSGNQPQHF

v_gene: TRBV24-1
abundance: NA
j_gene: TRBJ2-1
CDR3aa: CASKRFLGSRTSGAVEQFF

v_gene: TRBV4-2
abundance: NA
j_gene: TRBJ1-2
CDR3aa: CASSQDLGVHYGYTF

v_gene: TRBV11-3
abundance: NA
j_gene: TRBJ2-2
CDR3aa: CASSLRTNTGELFF

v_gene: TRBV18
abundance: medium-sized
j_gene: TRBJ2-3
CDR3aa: CASSRGDRGTDTQYF

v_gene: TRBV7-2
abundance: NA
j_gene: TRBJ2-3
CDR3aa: CASSLNGGGLGYTQYF

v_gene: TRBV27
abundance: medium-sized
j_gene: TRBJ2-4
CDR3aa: CASSSLGGVKNIQYF

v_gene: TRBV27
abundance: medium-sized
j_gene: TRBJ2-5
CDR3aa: CASSLSYGRQETQYF

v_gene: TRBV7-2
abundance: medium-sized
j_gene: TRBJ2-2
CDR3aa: CASSLNGGGPTGELFF

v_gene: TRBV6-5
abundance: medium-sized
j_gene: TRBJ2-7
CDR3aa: CASNGLAGGPVEQYF

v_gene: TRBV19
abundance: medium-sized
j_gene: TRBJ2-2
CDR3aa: CASIRGAGDRIGELFF

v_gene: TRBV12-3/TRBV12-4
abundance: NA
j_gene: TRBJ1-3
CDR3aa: CASSLKRGLSGNTIYF

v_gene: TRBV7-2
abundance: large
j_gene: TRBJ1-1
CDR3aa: CASSSTGTGVTEAFF

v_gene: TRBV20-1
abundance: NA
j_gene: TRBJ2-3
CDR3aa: CSAGVAGSTDTQYF

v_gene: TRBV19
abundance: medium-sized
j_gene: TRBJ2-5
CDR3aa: CASSIGGRETQYF

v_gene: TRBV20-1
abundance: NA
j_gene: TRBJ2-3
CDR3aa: CSARVPGLGGLDTQYF

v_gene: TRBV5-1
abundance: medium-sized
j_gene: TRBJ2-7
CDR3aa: CASSPSGVSYEQYF

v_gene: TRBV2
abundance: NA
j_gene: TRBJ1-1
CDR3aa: CASSDRDIAPEAFF

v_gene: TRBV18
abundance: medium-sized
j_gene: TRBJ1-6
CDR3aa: CASSPLGTGVNSPLHF

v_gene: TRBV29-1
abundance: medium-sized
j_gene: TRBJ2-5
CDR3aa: CSVVLQNRQTQYF

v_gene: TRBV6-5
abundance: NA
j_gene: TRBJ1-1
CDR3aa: CASSFAGTGAAWNTEAFF